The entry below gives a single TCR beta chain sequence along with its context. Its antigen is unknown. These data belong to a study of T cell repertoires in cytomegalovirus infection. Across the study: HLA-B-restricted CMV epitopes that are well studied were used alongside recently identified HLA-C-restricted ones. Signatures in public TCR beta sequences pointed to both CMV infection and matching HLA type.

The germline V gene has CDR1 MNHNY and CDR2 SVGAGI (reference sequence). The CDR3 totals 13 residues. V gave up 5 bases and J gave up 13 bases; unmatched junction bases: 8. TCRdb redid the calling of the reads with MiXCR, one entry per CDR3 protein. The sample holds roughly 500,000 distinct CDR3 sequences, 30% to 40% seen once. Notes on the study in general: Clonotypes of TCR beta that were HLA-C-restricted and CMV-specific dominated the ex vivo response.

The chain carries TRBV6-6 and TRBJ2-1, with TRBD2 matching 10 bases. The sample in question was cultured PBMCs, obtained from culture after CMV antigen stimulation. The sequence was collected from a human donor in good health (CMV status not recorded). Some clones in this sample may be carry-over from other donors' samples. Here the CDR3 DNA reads TGTGCCAGCAGTCCGACGGAGCGGGAGGGACAGTTCTTC. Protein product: CASSPTEREGQFF.